What follows are 19 T cell receptor beta chains derived from one specimen sequenced in a study of T cells after yellow fever vaccination. TCRdb fed the 5' RACE reads into MiXCR, producing one record per CDR3 protein. Here the sample spans 450,000 to 550,000 distinct CDR3 sequences, just over 20% being singletons. The material was PBMCs, obtained about 21 days after the first yellow fever vaccination. Receptors originate from a man aged 18-30 years who received the YFV17D yellow fever vaccine.

There are many counts of this clonotype. This chain uses TRBV20-1 with TRBJ2-7; TRBD2 might be the D (6 bases). The V end lost 0 bases, the J end lost 7 bases, and 13 bases lay between the germline ends. Germline V lookup: CDR1 DFQATT, CDR2 SNEGSKA (reference sequence). This CDR3 has 13 amino acids. CDR3 DNA sequence: TGCAGTGCTAGAGATGTGGAGGGAATGGAGCAGTACGTC. Its translation is CSARDVEGMEQYV.

V usage is TRBV4-3 and J usage is TRBJ2-4; 7 bases line up with TRBD1. V was clipped by 4 bases and J by 0 bases; unmatched bases: 6. Germline V lookup: CDR1 LGHNA, CDR2 YSLEER. The CDR3 has 16 residues. For the CDR3, the DNA is TGCGCCAGCAGCCCCGGGACAGAAGTAGCCAAAAACATTCAGTACTTC. It translates to CASSPGTEVAKNIQYF.

V is TRBV15 and J is TRBJ2-7; D is ambiguous. Trimming left V 11 bases short and J 0 bases short, with 17 bases between. The germline gives CDR1 LNHNV, CDR2 YYDKDF (reference sequence). The CDR3 runs to 14 residues. The CDR3 protein is CAGEKRGSSYEQYF. For the CDR3, the DNA is TGTGCCGGCGAGAAGAGAGGTAGCTCCTACGAGCAGTACTTC.

The V call is TRBV7-6, the J call TRBJ2-1, with 7 nucleotides matching TRBD1. This CDR3 has 12 amino acids. Looked up from germline, CDR1 is SGHVS and CDR2 is FNYEAQ. Losses at the gene ends were 8 bases for V and 7 bases for J; bases not matched to a gene: 5. The CDR3 coding sequence is TGTGCCAGCGGCAGCAGGGGGAATGAGCAGTTCTTC. Residues: CASGSRGNEQFF.

The J gene is TRBJ2-1, the V gene TRBV9, with 9 nucleotides matching TRBD2. This CDR3 contains 16 residues. Germline CDR1 and CDR2: SGDLS and YYNGEE. Trimming removed 3 bases from V and 2 bases from J; junction bases left unmatched: 6. The CDR3 sequence: CASSGGSGGPYNEQFF. CDR3 in DNA: TGTGCCAGCAGCGGAGGGAGCGGGGGGCCCTACAATGAGCAGTTCTTC.

The sample holds a few counts of this clonotype. The J gene is TRBJ2-1, the V gene TRBV10-3; D may be TRBD2 (6 bases). Trimming cost V 8 bases and J 8 bases, with 16 bases left between them. CDR1 ENHRY and CDR2 SYGVKD come from the germline V gene. CDR3 length: 13 amino acids. As DNA, the CDR3 is TGTGCCATCGGAAGTCCCTCGGGAGATGAGCAGTTCTTC. As protein: CAIGSPSGDEQFF.

This chain joins TRBV5-1 and TRBJ2-1, with D perhaps TRBD1 (6 bases). Per the germline V gene, CDR1 is SGHRS and CDR2 is YFSETQ. The V and J ends lost 5 bases and 0 bases respectively, with 21 bases between them. This CDR3 comprises 18 residues. The CDR3 DNA reads as TGCGCCAGCAGAGGGGCCGGGACACCTAGGAGCTCCTACAATGAGCAGTTCTTC. This encodes CASRGAGTPRSSYNEQFF. The whole variable domain, filled in from reference TRBV5-1 and TRBJ2-1, reads KAGVTQTPRYLIKTRGQQVTLSCSPISGHRSVSWYQQTPGQGLQFLFEYFSETQRNKGNFPGRFSGRQFSNSRSEMNVSTLELGDSALYLCASRGAGTPRSSYNEQFFGPGTRLTVL.

As DNA, the CDR3 is TGCAGTGCTGCCCCACAGGGAGATCAGCCCCAGCATTTT. Translation gives CSAAPQGDQPQHF. The V call is TRBV20-1, the J call TRBJ1-5; D is possibly TRBD1 (6 bases). The CDR3 totals 13 residues. The germline CDR1 and CDR2 sequences are DFQATT and SNEGSKA (reference sequence). Trimming pared 5 bases from V and 5 bases from J, leaving 13 bases between.

The rearrangement uses TRBV5-4 and TRBJ2-7; D gene ambiguous. V lost 4 bases, J lost 3 bases, and 11 bases lay in between. The CDR3 has 13 residues. In germline, CDR1 is SGHNT, CDR2 YYREEE (reference sequence). The CDR3 DNA follows: TGTGCCAGCAGCCGTCAGGACCTCTACGAGCAGTACTTC. Its translation is CASSRQDLYEQYF.

V and J are TRBV20-1 and TRBJ2-1; no definite D call. CDR3 length equals 16 residues. Trimming took off 3 bases at V and 0 bases at J, with 15 bases between the two ends. CDR1 and CDR2 (germline): DFQATT, SNEGSKA (reference sequence). DNA for the CDR3: TGCAGTGCTAGCGTGGGCCCCCACAGCTCCTACAATGAGCAGTTCTTC. Protein sequence: CSASVGPHSSYNEQFF.

The rearrangement uses TRBV6-1 and TRBJ1-5, with a weak D call TRBD1 (5 bases). Per germline, CDR1 MNHNS and CDR2 SASEGT. V gave up 8 bases and J gave up 3 bases, with 14 bases separating them. The CDR3 contains 14 residues. CDR3 residues: CASEDTPHNQPQHF. DNA for the CDR3: TGTGCCAGCGAGGACACTCCTCACAATCAGCCCCAGCATTTT.

This clonotype was seen only a few times. V usage is TRBV18 and J usage is TRBJ2-5; D unresolved. V was cut by 0 bases and J by 1 base, with 15 bases left in between. The length of the CDR3 is 17 residues. Germline assignment: CDR1 KGHSH and CDR2 LQKENI. The CDR3, as DNA: TGTGCCAGCTCACCACCGGCCAGCCTTATACCCCAAGAGACCCAGTACTTC. Translated, it gives CASSPPASLIPQETQYF.

This clonotype appeared a few times. The chain links TRBV7-2 to TRBJ1-5, with 7 bases fitting TRBD1. CDR1 and CDR2 from the germline V gene are SGHTA and FQGNSA. Unmatched junction bases numbered 5, after V lost 2 bases and J lost 1 base. The CDR3 runs to 16 residues. CDR3 residues: CASSLTGQKSNQPQHF. The DNA for the CDR3 is TGTGCCAGCAGCTTAACGGGACAGAAAAGCAATCAGCCCCAGCATTTT.

This clonotype showed up just a few times. The chain carries TRBV7-6 and TRBJ1-1; TRBD1 matches at 9 bases. Germline V CDR1 and CDR2: SGHVS, FNYEAQ. The CDR3 consists of 16 residues. Trimming removed 2 bases from V and 1 base from J; junction bases left unmatched: 5. In DNA, the CDR3 is TGTGCCAGCAGCTTACTACAGGGGGCGCAGAACACTGAAGCTTTCTTT. Its protein is CASSLLQGAQNTEAFF.

This clonotype was detected a few times. This chain joins TRBV5-1 and TRBJ2-1; 9 positions agree with TRBD1. Germline V gene lookup returns CDR1 SGHRS and CDR2 YFSETQ. J gave up 9 bases and V 4 bases, and 11 bases lay outside the gene matches. This CDR3 has 15 residues. CDR3 residues: CASSRLQGARGEQFF. The CDR3, as DNA: TGCGCCAGCAGCCGCTTACAGGGGGCTAGAGGTGAGCAGTTCTTC.

There are a few counts of this clonotype. This chain connects TRBV11-2 to TRBJ2-3; 11 bases match TRBD2. V was clipped by 1 base and J by 2 bases; unmatched bases: 11. This CDR3 contains 19 residues. Per the germline V gene, CDR1 is SGHAT and CDR2 is FQNNGV. The chain's CDR3 is CASSLGIGSGGENTDTQYF. CDR3 sequence (DNA): TGTGCCAGCAGCTTAGGGATTGGTAGCGGGGGGGAAAACACAGATACGCAGTATTTT. Full variable domain (outside the CDR3, taken from reference TRBV11-2 and TRBJ2-3): EAGVAQSPRYKIIEKRQSVAFWCNPISGHATLYWYQQILGQGPKLLIQFQNNGVVDDSQLPKDRFSAERLKGVDSTLKIQPAKLEDSAVYLCASSLGIGSGGENTDTQYFGPGTRLTVL.

The rearrangement uses TRBV15 and TRBJ1-2; 10 bases match TRBD1. V was pared by 6 bases and J by 8 bases, with 6 bases of the junction left unmatched. CDR1 LNHNV and CDR2 YYDKDF come from the germline V gene (reference sequence). This CDR3 has 13 amino acids. CDR3: CATRGTGAEGYTF. CDR3 coding DNA: TGTGCCACCAGAGGGACAGGGGCGGAGGGCTACACCTTC. Using reference TRBV15 and TRBJ1-2 for the parts outside the CDR3, the full variable domain is DAMVIQNPRYQVTQFGKPVTLSCSQTLNHNVMYWYQQKSSQAPKLLFHYYDKDFNNEADTPDNFQSRRPNTSFCFLDIRSPGLGDTAMYLCATRGTGAEGYTFGSGTRLTVV.

This chain links TRBV12-3 or TRBV12-4 with TRBJ2-1; D may be TRBD1 or TRBD2 (5 bases each). The CDR3 runs to 17 residues. Deletions cut 6 bases from V and 5 bases from J, with 23 bases between. The DNA for the CDR3 is TGTGCCAGCAGCCCACCCCCCGGGACCTCGATCCACAATGAGCAGTTCTTC. Protein product: CASSPPPGTSIHNEQFF.

This rearrangement joins TRBV5-1 to TRBJ2-2; 11 bases are shared with TRBD1. Trimming at V came to 4 bases and at J to 4 bases, leaving 6 bases not matched to a gene. The CDR3 runs 16 residues. Germline V lookup: CDR1 SGHRS, CDR2 YFSETQ. As DNA, the CDR3 is TGCGCCAGCAGCCCGGACAGGGGGCCTACCACCGGGGAGCTGTTTTTT. This sequence encodes CASSPDRGPTTGELFF.